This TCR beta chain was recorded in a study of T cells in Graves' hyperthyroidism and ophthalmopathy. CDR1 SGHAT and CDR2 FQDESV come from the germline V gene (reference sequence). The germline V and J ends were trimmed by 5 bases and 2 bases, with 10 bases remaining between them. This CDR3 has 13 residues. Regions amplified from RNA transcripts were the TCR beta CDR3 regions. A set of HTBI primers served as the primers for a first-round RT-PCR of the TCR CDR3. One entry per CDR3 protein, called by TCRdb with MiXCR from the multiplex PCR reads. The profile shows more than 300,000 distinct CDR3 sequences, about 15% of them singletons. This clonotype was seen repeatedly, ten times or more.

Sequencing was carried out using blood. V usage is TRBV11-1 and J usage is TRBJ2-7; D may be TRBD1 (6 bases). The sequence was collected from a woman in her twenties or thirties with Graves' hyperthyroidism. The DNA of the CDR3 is TGTGCCAGCAGCCAGGGACAAGCCTACGAGCAGTACTTC. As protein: CASSQGQAYEQYF.